This is a list of T cell receptor beta chains from one sample in a study of PD-1 blockade in mismatch repair-deficient tumors. Repertoires were generated with immunoSEQ multiplex PCR, while TCRdb's copy carries only in-frame clones and drops some. The repertoire holds over 100,000 clones, 70% to 80% seen once, with approximately 5% in the top ten. Here the sequenced sample was peripheral blood, taken about 60 weeks after starting pembrolizumab. The receptors were sampled from an adult with mismatch repair-deficient cancer. Each CDR3 is given with its conserved first and last residue. A D gene is named only where the DNA matches it firmly. Size is stated for part of the rows, as once, few or many counts, or as a class when the clone is expanded.

d_gene,abundance,j_gene,v_gene,len,CDR3aa,CDR3nt
NA,NA,TRBJ1-3,TRBV5-6,13,CASSLEKGNTIYF,TGTGCCAGCAGCTTGGAGAAGGGAAACACCATATATTTT
TRBD2,NA,TRBJ2-1,TRBV5-4,15,CASSLEGLAANEQFF,TGTGCCAGCAGCTTGGAAGGACTAGCGGCCAATGAGCAGTTCTTC
TRBD2,NA,TRBJ2-2,TRBV5-1,15,CASELAGVRTGELFF,TGCGCCAGCGAGCTAGCGGGAGTCCGCACCGGGGAGCTGTTTTTT
NA,NA,TRBJ2-5,TRBV16,14,CASSQGRPKATQYF,TGTGCCAGCAGCCAAGGGCGGCCGAAAGCGACCCAGTACTTC
NA,many,TRBJ1-2,TRBV7-9,13,CASSPDSWYGYTF,TGTGCCAGCAGCCCGGACAGTTGGTATGGCTACACCTTC
NA,NA,TRBJ1-4,TRBV29-1,11,CSVNRGEKLFF,TGCAGCGTTAACCGGGGGGAAAAACTGTTTTTT
NA,NA,TRBJ1-1,TRBV29-1,14,CSVVFRLGNTEAFF,TGCAGCGTTGTATTCCGGTTAGGGAACACTGAAGCTTTCTTT
TRBD2,NA,TRBJ2-5,TRBV9,15,CASSVDSGRGETQYF,TGTGCCAGCAGCGTAGATAGCGGGAGAGGAGAGACCCAGTACTTC
NA,NA,TRBJ1-1,TRBV11-2,14,CASSFTGRGGEAFF,TGTGCCAGCAGTTTTACAGGGCGGGGCGGTGAAGCTTTCTTT
NA,NA,TRBJ2-6,TRBV2,14,CASSGSPGANVLTF,TGTGCCAGCAGTGGTAGCCCTGGGGCCAACGTCCTGACTTTC
TRBD2,NA,TRBJ2-3,TRBV5-5,14,CASGGTSVTDTQYF,TGTGCCAGCGGGGGGACTAGCGTCACAGATACGCAGTATTTT
TRBD2,NA,TRBJ2-1,TRBV7-8,15,CASSLASGLAVEQFF,TGTGCCAGCAGCTTAGCTTCCGGACTAGCGGTCGAGCAGTTCTTC
TRBD2,NA,TRBJ2-5,TRBV7-9,15,CASSPGTSGQETQYF,TGTGCCAGCAGCCCAGGGACTAGCGGACAAGAGACCCAGTACTTC
NA,few,TRBJ1-3,TRBV29-1,12,CSGAGPADTIYF,TGCAGCGGGGCTGGGCCGGCCGACACCATATATTTT
TRBD1,NA,TRBJ1-1,TRBV11-3,16,CASSLAAGGRDTEAFF,TGTGCCAGCAGCTTAGCTGCAGGGGGGAGAGATACTGAAGCTTTCTTT
NA,NA,TRBJ1-1,TRBV5-1,18,CASSLAGGRGALGAEAFF,TGCGCCAGCAGCTTGGCGGGCGGCAGGGGCGCCTTAGGGGCTGAAGCTTTCTTT
NA,NA,TRBJ1-4,TRBV27,14,CASSLGRGSEKLFF,TGTGCCAGCAGTTTAGGCAGGGGAAGTGAAAAACTGTTTTTT
NA,NA,TRBJ2-1,TRBV6-5,15,CASSYKGVSYNEQFF,TGTGCCAGCAGTTACAAGGGGGTCTCCTACAATGAGCAGTTCTTC
NA,few,TRBJ2-3,TRBV11-3,14,CASSLEGYTDTQYF,TGTGCCAGCAGCTTAGAAGGGTACACAGATACGCAGTATTTT
NA,NA,TRBJ2-5,TRBV19,13,CASWEGPRETQYF,TGTGCCAGTTGGGAAGGGCCCAGAGAGACCCAGTACTTC
NA,NA,TRBJ1-5,TRBV4-1,15,CASNDRFLSNQPQHF,TGCGCCAGCAACGACAGATTTCTTAGCAATCAGCCCCAGCATTTT
NA,NA,TRBJ2-5,TRBV28,12,CASLAGQETQYF,TGTGCCAGCCTGGCAGGGCAAGAGACCCAGTACTTC
NA,NA,TRBJ1-4,TRBV5-1,14,CASSEQGNNEKLFF,TGCGCCAGCAGCGAACAGGGAAATAATGAAAAACTGTTTTTT
TRBD1,NA,TRBJ1-2,TRBV10-1,16,CASSEFRTGPNYGYTF,TGCGCCAGCAGTGAGTTTCGGACAGGACCGAACTATGGCTACACCTTC
NA,NA,TRBJ1-5,TRBV6-1,12,CASTGQNQPQHF,TGTGCCAGCACCGGACAGAATCAGCCCCAGCATTTT
TRBD2,NA,TRBJ2-3,TRBV27,14,CASSLGLAAPAQYF,TGTGCCAGCAGTTTAGGGCTAGCGGCCCCTGCTCAGTATTTT
NA,NA,TRBJ1-2,TRBV5-1,14,CASSLGLGSYGYTF,TGCGCCAGCAGCTTGGGTTTGGGATCCTATGGCTACACCTTC
NA,NA,TRBJ2-2,TRBV29-1,13,CSVEPPDTGELFF,TGCAGCGTTGAACCACCGGACACCGGGGAGCTGTTTTTT
NA,NA,TRBJ1-5,TRBV2,15,CASSDNRYSNQPQHF,TGTGCCAGCAGTGATAACAGGTATAGCAATCAGCCCCAGCATTTT
NA,NA,TRBJ1-1,TRBV14,13,CASSQAMNTEAFF,TGTGCCAGCAGCCAAGCCATGAACACTGAAGCTTTCTTT
TRBD1,many,TRBJ2-7,TRBV7-3,15,CASSPDRGLGGEQYF,TGTGCCAGCAGCCCGGACAGGGGGCTGGGGGGTGAGCAGTACTTC
NA,NA,TRBJ2-1,TRBV6-6,14,CASRSGTTYNEQFF,TGTGCCAGCAGAAGTGGGACAACCTACAATGAGCAGTTCTTC
NA,NA,TRBJ2-1,TRBV6-1,11,CASRLVNEQFF,TGTGCCAGTCGACTAGTAAATGAGCAGTTCTTC
TRBD1,NA,TRBJ1-2,TRBV18,14,CASSPGTGGWGYTF,TGTGCCAGCTCACCCGGGACAGGGGGCTGGGGCTACACCTTC
NA,NA,TRBJ2-7,TRBV4-1,14,CASSHVDQPYEQYF,TGCGCCAGCAGCCACGTCGACCAACCCTACGAGCAGTACTTC
NA,once,TRBJ2-5,TRBV6-5,15,CASSTYSRRAETQYF,TGTGCCAGCAGTACCTACTCGCGGCGTGCGGAGACCCAGTACTTC
TRBD2,once,TRBJ2-3,TRBV9,16,CASSVVAGGPSGTQYF,TGTGCCAGCAGCGTAGTGGCGGGAGGACCGTCGGGTACGCAGTATTTT
NA,NA,TRBJ1-2,TRBV28,15,CASSFGGGSHYGYTF,TGTGCCAGCAGTTTCGGAGGGGGGAGCCACTATGGCTACACCTTC
TRBD1,NA,TRBJ2-5,TRBV19,13,CASRTTGEETQYF,TGTGCCAGTCGCACGACAGGGGAGGAGACCCAGTACTTC
NA,many,TRBJ2-2,TRBV29-1,13,CSGGHTNTGELFF,TGCAGCGGCGGACATACGAACACCGGGGAGCTGTTTTTT